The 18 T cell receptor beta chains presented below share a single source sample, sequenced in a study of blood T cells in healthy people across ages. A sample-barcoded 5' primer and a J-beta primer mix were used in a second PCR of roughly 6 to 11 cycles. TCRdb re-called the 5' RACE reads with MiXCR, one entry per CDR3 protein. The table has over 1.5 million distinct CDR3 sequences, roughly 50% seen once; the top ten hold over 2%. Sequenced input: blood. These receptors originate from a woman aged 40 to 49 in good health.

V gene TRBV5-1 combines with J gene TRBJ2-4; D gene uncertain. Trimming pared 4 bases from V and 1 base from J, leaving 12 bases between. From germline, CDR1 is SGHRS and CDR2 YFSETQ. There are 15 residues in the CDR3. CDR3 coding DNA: TGCGCCAGCAGCGTCCCCTTACCCGCCAAAAACATTCAGTACTTC. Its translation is CASSVPLPAKNIQYF.

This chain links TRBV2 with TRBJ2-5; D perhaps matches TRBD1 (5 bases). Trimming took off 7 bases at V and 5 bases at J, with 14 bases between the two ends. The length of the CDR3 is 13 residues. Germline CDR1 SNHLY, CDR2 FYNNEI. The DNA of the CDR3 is TGTGCCAGCATAACAGGCCGCGAGGAGACCCAGTACTTC. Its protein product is CASITGREETQYF.

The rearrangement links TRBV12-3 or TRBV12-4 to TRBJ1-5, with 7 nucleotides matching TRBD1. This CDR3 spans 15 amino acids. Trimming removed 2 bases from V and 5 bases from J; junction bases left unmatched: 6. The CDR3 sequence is CASSLLGTADQPQHF. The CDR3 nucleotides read TGTGCCAGCAGTTTATTAGGGACAGCGGATCAGCCCCAGCATTTT.

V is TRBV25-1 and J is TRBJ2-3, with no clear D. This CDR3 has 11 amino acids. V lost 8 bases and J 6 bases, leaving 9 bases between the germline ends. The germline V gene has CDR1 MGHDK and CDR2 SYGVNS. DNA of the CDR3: TGTGCCAGCCTAAAGACGGATACGCAGTATTTT. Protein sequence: CASLKTDTQYF.

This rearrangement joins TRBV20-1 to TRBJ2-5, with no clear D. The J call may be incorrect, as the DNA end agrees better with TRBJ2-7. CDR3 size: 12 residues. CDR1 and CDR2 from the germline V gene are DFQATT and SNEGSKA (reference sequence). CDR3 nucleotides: TGCAGTGCTAGTCAGGACCTATACGAGCAGTACTTC. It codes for CSASQDLYEQYF.

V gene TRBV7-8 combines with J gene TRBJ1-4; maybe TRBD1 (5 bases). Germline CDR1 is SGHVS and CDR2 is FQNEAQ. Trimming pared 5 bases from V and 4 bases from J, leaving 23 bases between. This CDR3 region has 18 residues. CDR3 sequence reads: CASSPRILSSGGNEKLFF. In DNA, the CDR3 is TGTGCCAGCAGCCCCAGGATTCTGAGTAGCGGGGGTAATGAAAAACTGTTTTTT.

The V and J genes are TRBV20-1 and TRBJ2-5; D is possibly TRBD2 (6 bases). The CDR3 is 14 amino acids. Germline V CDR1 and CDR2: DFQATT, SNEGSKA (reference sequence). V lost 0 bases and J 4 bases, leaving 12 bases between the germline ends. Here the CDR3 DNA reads TGCAGTGCTAGAGATCCAACGCGGGGAGAGACCCAGTACTTC. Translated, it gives CSARDPTRGETQYF.

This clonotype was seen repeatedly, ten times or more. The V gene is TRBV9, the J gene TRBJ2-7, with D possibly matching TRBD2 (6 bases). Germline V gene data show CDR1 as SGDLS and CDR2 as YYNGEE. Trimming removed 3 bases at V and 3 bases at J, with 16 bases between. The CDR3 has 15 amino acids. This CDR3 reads CASSASSGGVYEQYF. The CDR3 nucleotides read TGTGCCAGCAGCGCATCCTCTGGCGGGGTCTACGAGCAGTACTTC.

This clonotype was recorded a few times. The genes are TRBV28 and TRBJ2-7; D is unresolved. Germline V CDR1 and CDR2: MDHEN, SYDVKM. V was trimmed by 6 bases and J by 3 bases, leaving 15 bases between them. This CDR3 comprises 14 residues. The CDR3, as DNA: TGTGCCAGCAGACAGAGCCAAGGGATCTACGAGCAGTACTTC. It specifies CASRQSQGIYEQYF.

DNA for the CDR3: TGTGCCATCAGTTCTCGGACAGGGGGCGTAGATACGCAGTATTTT. Its translation: CAISSRTGGVDTQYF. This chain joins TRBV10-3 and TRBJ2-3, with 11 positions matching TRBD1. The germline gives CDR1 ENHRY, CDR2 SYGVKD. V shed 5 bases and J 5 bases; nucleotides not matched to a gene: 6. This CDR3 region has 15 residues.

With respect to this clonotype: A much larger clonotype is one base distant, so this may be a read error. CDR3 sequence reads: CGVQDGQETQYF. DNA for the CDR3: TGCGGCGTGCAGGACGGACAAGAGACCCAGTACTTC. This chain joins TRBV29-1 and TRBJ2-5; D is unresolved. Germline CDR1 and CDR2: SQVTM and ANQGSEA. This CDR3 is built from 12 residues.

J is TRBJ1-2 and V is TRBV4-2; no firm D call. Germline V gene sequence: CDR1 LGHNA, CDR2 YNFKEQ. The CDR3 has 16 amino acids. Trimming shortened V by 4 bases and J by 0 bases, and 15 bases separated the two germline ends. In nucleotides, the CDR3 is TGTGCCAGCAGCCCGAGGACGGGAGCTTCTAACTATGGCTACACCTTC. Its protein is CASSPRTGASNYGYTF.

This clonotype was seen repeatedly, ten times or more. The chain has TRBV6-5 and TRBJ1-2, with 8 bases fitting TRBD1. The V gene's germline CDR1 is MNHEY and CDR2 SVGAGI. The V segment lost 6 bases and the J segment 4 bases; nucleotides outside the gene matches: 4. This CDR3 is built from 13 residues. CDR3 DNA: TGTGCCAGCAGCCCGGACAGGGCCTATGGCTACACCTTC. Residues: CASSPDRAYGYTF.

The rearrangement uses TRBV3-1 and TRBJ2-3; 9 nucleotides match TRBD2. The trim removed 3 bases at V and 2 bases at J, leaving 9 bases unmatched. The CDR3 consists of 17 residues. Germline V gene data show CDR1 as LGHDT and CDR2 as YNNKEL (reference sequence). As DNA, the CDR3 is TGTGCCAGCAGCCATGCCAGCGGGGGGAGCTTCACAGATACGCAGTATTTT. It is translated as CASSHASGGSFTDTQYF.

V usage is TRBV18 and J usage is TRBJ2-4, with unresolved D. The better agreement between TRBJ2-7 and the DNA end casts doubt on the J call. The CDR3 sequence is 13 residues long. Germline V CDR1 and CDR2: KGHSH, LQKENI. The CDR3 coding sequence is TGTGCCAGCTCACAGGCAACCTGGAACGAGCAGTACTTC. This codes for CASSQATWNEQYF.

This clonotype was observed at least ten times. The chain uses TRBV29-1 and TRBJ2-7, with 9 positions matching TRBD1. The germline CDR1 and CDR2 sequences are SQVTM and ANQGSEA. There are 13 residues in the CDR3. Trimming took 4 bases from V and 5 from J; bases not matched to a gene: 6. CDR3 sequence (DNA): TGCAGCGTTGGGGGACAGGGTTTCCACGAGCAGTACTTC. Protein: CSVGGQGFHEQYF.

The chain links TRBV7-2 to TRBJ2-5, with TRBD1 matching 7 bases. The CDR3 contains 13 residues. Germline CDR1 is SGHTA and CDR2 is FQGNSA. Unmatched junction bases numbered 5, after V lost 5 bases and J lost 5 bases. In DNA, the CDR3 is TGTGCCAGCAGCGTGACAGGGCGGGAGACCCAGTACTTC. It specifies CASSVTGRETQYF.

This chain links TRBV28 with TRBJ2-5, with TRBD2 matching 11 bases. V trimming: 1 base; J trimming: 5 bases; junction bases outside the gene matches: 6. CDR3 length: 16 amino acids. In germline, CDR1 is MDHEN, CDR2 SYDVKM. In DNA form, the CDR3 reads TGTGCCAGCAGTTTATCGCTAGCGGGGGGATGGGAGACCCAGTACTTC. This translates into CASSLSLAGGWETQYF.